The 22 T cell receptor beta chains given below trace back to one sample, sequenced in a study of T cells expressing NK-cell markers (dated by TCRdb to the early 2020s). To prepare the library, 5' RACE was applied. For sequencing, an Illumina HiSeq 2000 was employed. Through TCRdb reprocessing, the reads give one entry per CDR3 protein sequence; DNA is omitted. In this sample's table one finds roughly 180,000 distinct CDR3 sequences. Under 20% of the sample is held by the ten biggest clonotypes. Sequenced sample: blood T cells: a sorted CD56 or NKG2C T cell subset, CD4+ or CD8+ T cells, or bulk PBMC T cells (not recorded which). These receptors originate from a woman between 18 and 75 years old in good health.

This chain's CDR3 is CATSRGAKANEKLFF. The V call is TRBV24-1, the J call TRBJ1-4; TCRdb names TRBD1, which stays unverified in the absence of DNA. This CDR3 is built from 15 residues. CDR1 is KGHDR and CDR2 is SFDVKD in the germline V gene.

The chain joins TRBV6-1 to TRBJ1-2; TCRdb names TRBD1, which stays unverified in the absence of DNA. The CDR3 length is 13 residues. The germline CDR1 and CDR2 sequences are MNHNS and SASEGT. The CDR3 is CASSEDRNYGYTF.

The chain has TRBV5-1 and TRBJ2-2; the TCRdb D gene call, TRBD1, has no DNA to confirm it. In germline, CDR1 is SGHRS, CDR2 YFSETQ. This CDR3 comprises 18 residues. The chain's CDR3 is CASSSGLAGGPNTGELFF.

The chain has TRBV5-6 and TRBJ1-6. CDR3 length: 14 amino acids. Germline values: CDR1 SGHDT, CDR2 YYEEEE. Here the CDR3 reads CASSSDRGGSPLHF.

The chain combines TRBV6-5 with TRBJ1-6; TCRdb designates TRBD1, a call that cannot be tested without DNA. Per germline, CDR1 MNHEY and CDR2 SVGAGI. This CDR3 region has 16 residues. The CDR3 sequence is CASSYGRTGDNSPLHF.

The rearrangement joins TRBV24-1 to TRBJ2-3; as DNA is missing, the TRBD1 call by TCRdb cannot be tested. The CDR3 extends over 12 amino acids. CDR1 KGHDR and CDR2 SFDVKD come from the germline V gene. Here the CDR3 reads CATSDRPGTQYF.

J is TRBJ2-1 and V is TRBV5-1; TCRdb picks TRBD1, but there is no DNA to check that call. CDR1 and CDR2 (germline): SGHRS, YFSETQ. The CDR3 totals 15 residues. The CDR3 loop reads CASSPGIGGYNEQFF.

The CDR3 sequence is CASSSSTIYSSNQPQHF. The chain uses TRBV28 and TRBJ1-5. Per germline, CDR1 MDHEN and CDR2 SYDVKM. This CDR3 has 17 residues.

V and J are TRBV5-1 and TRBJ2-7. CDR1 and CDR2 from the germline V gene are SGHRS and YFSETQ. The CDR3 covers 14 residues. CDR3 sequence: CASSLSVSGYEQYF.

The chain joins TRBV12-3 or TRBV12-4 to TRBJ1-6; the D gene TCRdb calls, TRBD1, cannot be checked with no DNA. CDR3 length equals 14 residues. The CDR3: CASSLGTYNSPLHF.

This chain links TRBV12-3 or TRBV12-4 with TRBJ1-4; the TRBD1 assignment by TCRdb is unverifiable without DNA. The CDR3 consists of 14 residues. The CDR3 reads CASSKDREYEKLFF.

The chain couples TRBV20-1 to TRBJ2-1; without DNA, the TCRdb call of TRBD1 cannot be checked. The CDR3 covers 14 residues. Germline CDR1 is DFQATT and CDR2 is SNEGSKA (reference sequence). The CDR3 protein is CSARDRGFHNEQFF.

The gene calls are TRBV5-5 and TRBJ1-5; TCRdb's D call of TRBD1 is untestable without DNA. Germline-derived CDR1 and CDR2 are SGHKS and YYEKEE (reference sequence). This CDR3 is built from 13 residues. CDR3 residues: CASSLTGDGPQHF.

The chain links TRBV12-3 or TRBV12-4 to TRBJ2-1. The CDR3 spans 17 residues. The CDR3: CASSFGFGVSEINEQFF.

V is TRBV18 and J is TRBJ2-5. Germline assignment: CDR1 KGHSH and CDR2 LQKENI. The CDR3 is 14 residues long. The CDR3 reads CASSPRRFQETQYF.

This chain uses TRBV5-1 with TRBJ1-1. This CDR3 region has 14 residues. Germline CDR1 and CDR2: SGHRS and YFSETQ. The CDR3 spells CASSQWGSNTEAFF. Full variable domain (remainder filled in from reference TRBV5-1 and TRBJ1-1): KAGVTQTPRYLIKTRGQQVTLSCSPISGHRSVSWYQQTPGQGLQFLFEYFSETQRNKGNFPGRFSGRQFSNSRSEMNVSTLELGDSALYLCASSQWGSNTEAFFGQGTRLTVV.

The chain couples TRBV7-2 to TRBJ2-4. Germline V gene data show CDR1 as SGHTA and CDR2 as FQGNSA. The CDR3 has 12 amino acids. The CDR3 loop reads CASSPRDQRQYF.

This CDR3 is CASSPGQHTDTQYF. The chain links TRBV7-3 to TRBJ2-3; TCRdb indicates TRBD1, and absent DNA this call remains unverified. The CDR3 totals 14 residues. CDR1 and CDR2 from the germline V gene are SGHTA and FQGTGA.

V gene TRBV29-1 combines with J gene TRBJ2-7; TCRdb's D call, TRBD1, is unchecked because there is no DNA. Germline CDR1 is SQVTM and CDR2 is ANQGSEA. This CDR3 region has 15 residues. CDR3 region: CSVGGRGDLGGEQYF.

The chain has TRBV6-5 and TRBJ2-1; TCRdb's assignment of TRBD2 cannot be checked, as there is no DNA. Germline CDR1 MNHEY, CDR2 SVGAGI. There are 16 residues in the CDR3. The chain's CDR3 is CASSYRLAVTYNEQFF.

The chain has TRBV5-1 and TRBJ1-4; absent DNA, TCRdb's TRBD1 call cannot be checked. Germline loops: CDR1 SGHRS, CDR2 YFSETQ. The CDR3 totals 16 residues. CDR3 loop: CASRTLTGGVGEKLFF.

V is TRBV29-1 and J is TRBJ1-2. In germline, CDR1 is SQVTM, CDR2 ANQGSEA. The CDR3 spans 11 residues. The CDR3 spells CSASENYGYTF.